The text below deals with one TCR beta chain. This sample is part of a study of blood T cell repertoires in COVID-19. Data came from immunoSEQ multiplex PCR; TCRdb stores just in-frame clones and leaves some out. The data hold 350,000 or so clones, with 65% to 90% observed a single time. Germline V gene sequence: CDR1 SEHNR, CDR2 FQNEAQ (reference sequence). V lost 0 bases, J lost 13 bases, and 9 bases stayed unmatched. The CDR3 runs to 14 residues. Sample: PBMCs or T cells enriched from blood (not recorded which). The sequence derives from a middle-aged woman with acute COVID-19. This sequence joins TRBV7-9 and TRBJ2-1; the match to TRBD2 covers 7 bases. Here the CDR3 reads CASSLAEGGSVQFF. The DNA of the CDR3 is TGTGCCAGCAGCTTAGCGGAAGGCGGGAGTGTACAGTTCTTC.